This TCR beta chain was sequenced during a study of T-cell reconstitution after alpha-beta-depleted transplantation in children. Unique molecular identifiers featured in how the TCRbeta library was prepared. Using its own MiXCR run on the PCR reads, TCRdb lists one record per CDR3 protein. The table lists about 980,000 distinct CDR3 sequences, 25% to 35% of them singletons. The J segment lost 0 bases and the V segment lost 0 bases, leaving 4 bases of the junction unmatched. The CDR3 contains 16 residues. The germline gives CDR1 SGHTA, CDR2 FQGNSA. This clonotype has more than one count but fewer than ten.

This receptor was taken from a boy in the first two years of life who had a stem cell transplant for SCID, so the T cells may come from the graft donor. This chain links TRBV7-2 with TRBJ2-7; 8 bases are shared with TRBD2. This material consisted of PBMCs, mostly from graft donor cells, taken 360 days after TCRalphabeta/CD19-depleted stem cell transplant. The DNA for the CDR3 is TGTGCCAGCAGCTTAGCTTTAGCGGGGAGCTCCTACGAGCAGTACTTC. Amino acid sequence: CASSLALAGSSYEQYF.